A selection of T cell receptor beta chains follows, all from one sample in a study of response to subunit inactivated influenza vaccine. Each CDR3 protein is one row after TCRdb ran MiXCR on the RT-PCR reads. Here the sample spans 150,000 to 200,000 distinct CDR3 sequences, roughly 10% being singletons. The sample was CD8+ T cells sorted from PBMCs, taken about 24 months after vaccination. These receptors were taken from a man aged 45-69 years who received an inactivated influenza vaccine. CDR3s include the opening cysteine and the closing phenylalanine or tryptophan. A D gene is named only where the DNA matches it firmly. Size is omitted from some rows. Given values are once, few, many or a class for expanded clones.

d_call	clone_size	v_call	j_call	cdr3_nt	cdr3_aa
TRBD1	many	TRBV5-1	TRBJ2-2	TGCGCCAGCAGCTACGACCGGGACAGGGGATACCGGGAGCTGTTTTTT	CASSYDRDRGYRELFF
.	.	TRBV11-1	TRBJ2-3	TGTGCCAGCAGCCCCCCGGGACCCTATACCGTAACGCCTAGCACAGATACGCAGTATTTT	CASSPPGPYTVTPSTDTQYF
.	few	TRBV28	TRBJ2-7	TGTGCCAGCAGCAGATGGACCTACGAGCAGTACTTC	CASSRWTYEQYF
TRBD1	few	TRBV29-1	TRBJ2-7	TGCAGCGTCGGACAGGGAGGCCACGAGCAGTACTTC	CSVGQGGHEQYF
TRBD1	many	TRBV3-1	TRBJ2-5	TGTGCCAGCAGCCAAGATCGGGGACCTACAGGGGCAGAGACCCAGTACTTC	CASSQDRGPTGAETQYF
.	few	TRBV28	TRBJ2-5	TGTGCCAGCAGTTTAGACGGCCGATTACCCCCAGAGACCCAGTACTTC	CASSLDGRLPPETQYF
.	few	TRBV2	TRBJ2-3	TGTGCCAGCCTCGTTGGGGGCCAAGATACGCAGTATTTT	CASLVGGQDTQYF
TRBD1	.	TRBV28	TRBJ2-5	TGTGCCAGCAGTTTATTGGGACAGGGTACGGAGACCCAGTACTTC	CASSLLGQGTETQYF
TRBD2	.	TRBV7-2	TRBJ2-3	TGTGCCAGCAGTTCACTAGCGGGGGGAATCACAGATACGCAGTATTTT	CASSSLAGGITDTQYF
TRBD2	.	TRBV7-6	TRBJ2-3	TGTGCCAGCAGCTTAGTTCCCACAACTAGCGGGGGCACAGATACGCAGTATTTT	CASSLVPTTSGGTDTQYF
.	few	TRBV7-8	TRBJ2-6	TGTGCCAGCAGCGTTACAGCGTTCTCTGGGGCCAACGTCCTGACTTTC	CASSVTAFSGANVLTF
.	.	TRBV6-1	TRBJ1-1	TGTGCCAGCACCCACTTTAGCCCGGGGGAGGGAGACACTGAAGCTTTCTTT	CASTHFSPGEGDTEAFF
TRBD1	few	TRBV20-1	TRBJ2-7	TGCAGTGCTAGATTACAGGGGGCATTCGACGAGCAGTACTTC	CSARLQGAFDEQYF
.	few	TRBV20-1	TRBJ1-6	TGCAGTGGATCCGAGACACCAGCCCTTAATTCACCCCTCCACTTT	CSGSETPALNSPLHF
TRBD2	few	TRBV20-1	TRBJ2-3	TGCAGTGCTAAATGGGGCGGGAGGGCCACAGGAGATACGCAGTATTTT	CSAKWGGRATGDTQYF
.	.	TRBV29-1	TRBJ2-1	TGCAGCGTTGAAGAAGGGGGGTATGAGCAGTTCTTC	CSVEEGGYEQFF
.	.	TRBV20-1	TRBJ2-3	TGCAGTGCCCGGGACTTTAAAGTCACAGATACGCAGTATTTT	CSARDFKVTDTQYF
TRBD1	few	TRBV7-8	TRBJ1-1	TGTGCCAGCAGCGCACACTCCGGGACAGTAACTAAAGCTTTCTTT	CASSAHSGTVTKAFF
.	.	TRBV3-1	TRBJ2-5	TGTGCCAGCAATACGCCGAGGAGGCCAGAGACCCAGTACTTC	CASNTPRRPETQYF
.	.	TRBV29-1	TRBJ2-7	TGCAGCGTTGAAGATCTCAGCTACGAGCAGTACTTC	CSVEDLSYEQYF
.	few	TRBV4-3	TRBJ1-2	TGCGCCAGCAGTCGAAACACCCAAGGGAAGCGCTACACCTTC	CASSRNTQGKRYTF
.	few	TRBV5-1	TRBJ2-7	TGCGCCAGCAGCTTGGACCTGGCCCCTCCCGACGAGCAGTACTTC	CASSLDLAPPDEQYF
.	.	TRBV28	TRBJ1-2	TGTGCCAGCAGTTGGGCATTGGACGGTTCGAACTATGGCTACACCTTC	CASSWALDGSNYGYTF
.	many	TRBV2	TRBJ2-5	TGTGCCAGCAGTGAACCACAAGAGACCCAGTACTTC	CASSEPQETQYF
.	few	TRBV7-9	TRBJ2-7	TGTGCCAGCAGAGAAACTAGCTACCCCTACGAGCAGTACTTC	CASRETSYPYEQYF
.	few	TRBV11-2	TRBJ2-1	TGTGCCAGCACGAGAGAGGATGAGCAGTTCTTC	CASTREDEQFF
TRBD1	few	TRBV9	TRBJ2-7	TGTGCCAGCAGCGAACAGGGGGCATCCTACGAGCAGTACTTC	CASSEQGASYEQYF
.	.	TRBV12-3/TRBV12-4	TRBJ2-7	TGTGCCAGCAGTTTATCCCTAAACTCCTACGAGCAGTACTTC	CASSLSLNSYEQYF
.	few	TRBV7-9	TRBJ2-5	TGTGCCAGCAGCTTTTTCTTAGAGGGACAACCACAAGAGACCCAGTACTTC	CASSFFLEGQPQETQYF
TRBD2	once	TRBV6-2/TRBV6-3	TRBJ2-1	TGTGCCAGCGCACCCGGTGGGACTAGCGTCTACAATGAGCAGTTCTTC	CASAPGGTSVYNEQFF
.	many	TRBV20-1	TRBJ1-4	TGCAGTGCTAGAGATACTCGGAGGGTTGAAAAACTGTTTTTT	CSARDTRRVEKLFF
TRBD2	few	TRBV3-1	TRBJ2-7	TGTGCCAGCAGCCAACCCAAGCGGGAGGCCTACGAGCAGTACTTC	CASSQPKREAYEQYF
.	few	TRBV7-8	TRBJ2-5	TGTGCCAGCAGCTTAGCCCTCGCGGGTCAAGAGACCCAGTACTTC	CASSLALAGQETQYF
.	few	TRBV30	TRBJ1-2	TGTGCCTGGAGTGAAGCTTACTATGGCTACACCTTC	CAWSEAYYGYTF
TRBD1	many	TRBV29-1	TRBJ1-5	TGCAGCGTCGCCACGGGACAGGTACATCAGCCCCAGCATTTT	CSVATGQVHQPQHF
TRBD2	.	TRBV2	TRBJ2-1	TGTGCCAGCAGACCCGGGACTAATTACAATGAGCAGTTCTTC	CASRPGTNYNEQFF
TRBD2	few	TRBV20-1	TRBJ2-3	TGCAGTGCTAGAGATCGTACTGGGACTAGCGGGAGATCAGATACGCAGTATTTT	CSARDRTGTSGRSDTQYF
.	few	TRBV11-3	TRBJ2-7	TGTGCCAGCAGCTTAACGGGGAGAGACCCCTCCGACGAGCAGTACTTC	CASSLTGRDPSDEQYF
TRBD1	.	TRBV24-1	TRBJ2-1	TGTGCCACCAGAGGACAGGGGGTCTACAATGAGCAGTTCTTC	CATRGQGVYNEQFF
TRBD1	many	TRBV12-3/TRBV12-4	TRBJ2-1	TGTGCCAGCAGGGGGACAGGGAAGGACTACAATGAGCAGTTCTTC	CASRGTGKDYNEQFF
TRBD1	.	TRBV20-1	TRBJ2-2	TGCAGTGCTAAGTCAGGGGGTTTCACCGGGGAGCTGTTTTTT	CSAKSGGFTGELFF
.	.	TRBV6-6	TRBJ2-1	TGTGCCAGCAGTTACTCAAGGGGCAATGAGCAGTTCTTC	CASSYSRGNEQFF
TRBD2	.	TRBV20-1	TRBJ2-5	TGCAGTGCTGGGAGACTAGCGGGAGGGCCTAGAGAGACCCAGTACTTC	CSAGRLAGGPRETQYF
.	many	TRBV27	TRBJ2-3	TGTGCCAGCAGTTCGGCCAGCGTATGGCCTAAAGGAACAGATACGCAGTATTTT	CASSSASVWPKGTDTQYF
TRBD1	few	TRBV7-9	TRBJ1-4	TGTGCCAGCAGCCTGGACAGGGGTGAAAAACTGTTTTTT	CASSLDRGEKLFF
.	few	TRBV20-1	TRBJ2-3	TGCAGTGCTCTAGAGGCCCACCACGTTACAGATACGCAGTATTTT	CSALEAHHVTDTQYF
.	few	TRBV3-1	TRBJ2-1	TGTGCCAGCAGCCAAGGGGGACGACTTTTTCCGGTCTTC	CASSQGGRLFPVF
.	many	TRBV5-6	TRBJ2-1	TGTGCCAGCAGCTTGGAGTCGAGCAATGAGCAGTTCTTC	CASSLESSNEQFF